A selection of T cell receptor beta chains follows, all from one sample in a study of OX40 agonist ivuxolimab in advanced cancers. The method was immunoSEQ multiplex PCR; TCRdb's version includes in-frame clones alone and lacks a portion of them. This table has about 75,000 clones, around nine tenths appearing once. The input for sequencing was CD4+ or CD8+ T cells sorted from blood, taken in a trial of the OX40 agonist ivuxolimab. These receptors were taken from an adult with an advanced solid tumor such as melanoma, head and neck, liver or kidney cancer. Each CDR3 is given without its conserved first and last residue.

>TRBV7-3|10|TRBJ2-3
ASSFYADTQY
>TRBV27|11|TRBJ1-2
ASSLRVGVEYT
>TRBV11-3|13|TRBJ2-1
ASSLGGPVVNEQF
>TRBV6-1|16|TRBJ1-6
ASSGTGGTYLASSPLH
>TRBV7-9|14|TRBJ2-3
ASSPTGTSITDTQY
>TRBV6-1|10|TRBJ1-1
ASSVWGKEAF
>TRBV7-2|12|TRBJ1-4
ASSPAASNEKLF
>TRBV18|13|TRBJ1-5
ASSEGQGGNQPQH
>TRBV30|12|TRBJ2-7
AWSADTITHEQY
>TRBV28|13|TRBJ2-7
ASSPPHPSLYEQY
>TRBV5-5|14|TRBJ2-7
ASSLKGGTEIGVEY
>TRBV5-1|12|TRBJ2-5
ASSLSGVWETQY
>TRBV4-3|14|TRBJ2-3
ASSQSSPGVGGTQY
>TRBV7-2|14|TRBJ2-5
ASSEGTSGGQETQY
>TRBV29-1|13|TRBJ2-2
SVVLPGQGTGELF
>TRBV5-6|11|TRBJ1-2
ASSLARVYGYT
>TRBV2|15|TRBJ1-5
ASSDGFSGGGHQPQH
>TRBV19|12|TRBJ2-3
ASSFPGGPDTQY
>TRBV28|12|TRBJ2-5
ASSLTGTKETQY
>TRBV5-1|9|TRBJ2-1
ASSFNNEQF
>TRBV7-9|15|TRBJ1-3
ASSPTRDTPRGNTIY
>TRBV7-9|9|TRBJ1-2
ASSLETGYT
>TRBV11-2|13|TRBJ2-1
ASTPIRDSFNEQF
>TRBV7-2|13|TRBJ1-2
ASSLDQPLGYGYT
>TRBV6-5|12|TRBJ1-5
ASSRTGGWQPQH
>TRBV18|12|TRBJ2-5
ASSPRDSQETQY
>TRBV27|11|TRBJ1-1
ASKLYGNTEAF
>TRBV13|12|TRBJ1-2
ASSRDRDNYGYT